Listed below are T cell receptor beta chains from one sample, sequenced in a study of shared clonotypes between healthy human individuals. Sequenced by immunoSEQ multiplex PCR; TCRdb stores in-frame clones only, minus some. The profile shows about 1,900,000 clones, about 95% of them singletons. Sequencing was carried out using naive CD8+ T cells sorted from blood. These receptors originate from a man between 18 and 35 years old in good health. Both conserved end residues are part of each CDR3. Each record gives: J gene, V gene, clone size, D gene, CDR3 protein, CDR3 DNA. A D gene is named only where the DNA matches it firmly. The size of a clone is reported for some rows only, either as once, few or many, or as a class for expanded clones.

j_call: TRBJ2-7; v_call: TRBV4-1; clone_size: NA; d_call: NA; cdr3_aa: CASSQEPHSYEQYF; cdr3_nt: TGCGCCAGCAGCCAAGAACCCCACTCCTACGAGCAGTACTTC
j_call: TRBJ2-2; v_call: TRBV27; clone_size: NA; d_call: TRBD2; cdr3_aa: CASSVSAGGYTGELFF; cdr3_nt: TGTGCCAGCAGTGTATCAGCGGGGGGCTACACCGGGGAGCTGTTTTTT
j_call: TRBJ2-1; v_call: TRBV13; clone_size: once; d_call: TRBD2; cdr3_aa: CASIPFGGAPYNEQFF; cdr3_nt: TGTGCCAGCATCCCTTTCGGGGGGGCCCCCTACAATGAGCAGTTCTTC
j_call: TRBJ1-1; v_call: TRBV2; clone_size: NA; d_call: NA; cdr3_aa: CASKDSMNTEAFF; cdr3_nt: TGTGCCAGCAAGGACAGTATGAACACTGAAGCTTTCTTT
j_call: TRBJ1-1; v_call: TRBV29-1; clone_size: NA; d_call: NA; cdr3_aa: CSTTENTEAFF; cdr3_nt: TGCAGCACTACAGAGAACACTGAAGCTTTCTTT
j_call: TRBJ1-6; v_call: TRBV10-2; clone_size: few; d_call: NA; cdr3_aa: CASRNSVLRDSPLHF; cdr3_nt: TGCGCCAGCAGAAACAGTGTCCTCCGGGATTCACCCCTCCACTTT
j_call: TRBJ2-7; v_call: TRBV4-3; clone_size: once; d_call: NA; cdr3_aa: CASSQWRGYEQYF; cdr3_nt: TGCGCCAGCAGCCAGTGGAGAGGCTACGAGCAGTACTTC
j_call: TRBJ1-2; v_call: TRBV5-8; clone_size: NA; d_call: NA; cdr3_aa: CASSLAGTAAYTF; cdr3_nt: TGTGCCAGCAGCTTGGCCGGGACCGCGGCCTACACCTTC
j_call: TRBJ2-3; v_call: TRBV5-1; clone_size: NA; d_call: NA; cdr3_aa: CASSEDSPHSTDTQYF; cdr3_nt: TGCGCCAGCAGCGAGGACAGTCCCCATAGCACAGATACGCAGTATTTT
j_call: TRBJ2-2; v_call: TRBV7-9; clone_size: once; d_call: TRBD1; cdr3_aa: CASSSDRGLTGELFF; cdr3_nt: TGTGCCAGCAGCTCAGACAGGGGGCTCACCGGGGAGCTGTTTTTT
j_call: TRBJ1-1; v_call: TRBV2; clone_size: NA; d_call: NA; cdr3_aa: CASSIDRGTEAFF; cdr3_nt: TGTGCCAGCAGTATTGACCGCGGGACTGAAGCTTTCTTT
j_call: TRBJ1-2; v_call: TRBV5-1; clone_size: NA; d_call: NA; cdr3_aa: CASSLAPGDYGYTF; cdr3_nt: TGCGCCAGCAGCTTGGCCCCAGGGGACTATGGCTACACCTTC
j_call: TRBJ2-7; v_call: TRBV5-5; clone_size: NA; d_call: NA; cdr3_aa: CASSLHGPGGYEQYF; cdr3_nt: TGTGCCAGCAGCCTTCATGGTCCCGGAGGGTACGAGCAGTACTTC
j_call: TRBJ2-7; v_call: TRBV4-3; clone_size: NA; d_call: TRBD2; cdr3_aa: CASSQALASSYEQYF; cdr3_nt: TGCGCCAGCAGCCAAGCACTAGCGAGCTCCTACGAGCAGTACTTC
j_call: TRBJ2-7; v_call: TRBV28; clone_size: NA; d_call: TRBD1; cdr3_aa: CASSPPGQGVGEQYF; cdr3_nt: TGTGCCAGCAGTCCCCCTGGACAGGGAGTCGGCGAGCAGTACTTC
j_call: TRBJ2-1; v_call: TRBV4-1; clone_size: NA; d_call: NA; cdr3_aa: CASSQGAGTYNEQFF; cdr3_nt: TGCGCCAGCAGCCAAGGGGCGGGAACTTACAATGAGCAGTTCTTC
j_call: TRBJ2-1; v_call: TRBV7-9; clone_size: NA; d_call: NA; cdr3_aa: CASSESMQGTAEQFF; cdr3_nt: TGTGCCAGCAGCGAGAGCATGCAGGGGACCGCGGAGCAGTTCTTC
j_call: TRBJ1-2; v_call: TRBV6-1; clone_size: NA; d_call: NA; cdr3_aa: CASSEIRGSGYGYTF; cdr3_nt: TGTGCCAGCAGTGAAATTAGGGGGAGCGGCTATGGCTACACCTTC
j_call: TRBJ1-2; v_call: TRBV19; clone_size: NA; d_call: TRBD1; cdr3_aa: CASSAGTGDYGYTF; cdr3_nt: TGTGCCAGTAGTGCCGGGACAGGGGACTATGGCTACACCTTC
j_call: TRBJ2-3; v_call: TRBV7-2; clone_size: NA; d_call: NA; cdr3_aa: CASSLVTVTDTQYF; cdr3_nt: TGTGCCAGCAGCTTAGTTACAGTTACAGATACGCAGTATTTT
j_call: TRBJ2-3; v_call: TRBV30; clone_size: NA; d_call: NA; cdr3_aa: CAWTEGGGPTDTQYF; cdr3_nt: TGTGCCTGGACCGAAGGAGGGGGACCCACAGATACGCAGTATTTT
j_call: TRBJ2-7; v_call: TRBV29-1; clone_size: NA; d_call: TRBD1; cdr3_aa: CSVPGTGDYEQYF; cdr3_nt: TGCAGCGTTCCCGGGACAGGGGACTACGAGCAGTACTTC
j_call: TRBJ2-3; v_call: TRBV6-1; clone_size: once; d_call: TRBD2; cdr3_aa: CASSAPTGTSGRPSTDTQYF; cdr3_nt: TGTGCCAGCAGTGCCCCGACCGGGACTAGCGGGAGGCCTAGCACAGATACGCAGTATTTT
j_call: TRBJ2-7; v_call: TRBV18; clone_size: NA; d_call: NA; cdr3_aa: CASSPDGGTYEQYF; cdr3_nt: TGTGCCAGCTCACCCGATGGGGGGACCTACGAGCAGTACTTC
j_call: TRBJ1-4; v_call: TRBV2; clone_size: NA; d_call: NA; cdr3_aa: CASSEFFGEKLFF; cdr3_nt: TGTGCCAGCAGTGAGTTTTTCGGGGAAAAACTGTTTTTT
j_call: TRBJ2-7; v_call: TRBV4-3; clone_size: NA; d_call: NA; cdr3_aa: CASSQDTESYYEQYF; cdr3_nt: TGCGCCAGCAGCCAAGATACCGAAAGCTACTACGAGCAGTACTTC
j_call: TRBJ2-1; v_call: TRBV9; clone_size: NA; d_call: TRBD2; cdr3_aa: CASSPPLAGDFYNEQFF; cdr3_nt: TGTGCCAGCAGCCCCCCACTAGCGGGAGACTTCTACAATGAGCAGTTCTTC
j_call: TRBJ1-5; v_call: TRBV7-2; clone_size: NA; d_call: NA; cdr3_aa: CASSLRQDIYGNQPQHF; cdr3_nt: TGTGCCAGCAGCTTAAGACAGGATATATACGGCAATCAGCCCCAGCATTTT
j_call: TRBJ1-4; v_call: TRBV11-2; clone_size: NA; d_call: NA; cdr3_aa: CASSLVGGREKLFF; cdr3_nt: TGTGCCAGCAGCTTAGTAGGGGGTCGTGAAAAACTGTTTTTT
j_call: TRBJ2-1; v_call: TRBV7-2; clone_size: once; d_call: NA; cdr3_aa: CASSLWGSYNEQFF; cdr3_nt: TGTGCCAGCAGCTTATGGGGCAGTTACAATGAGCAGTTCTTC
j_call: TRBJ1-3; v_call: TRBV7-9; clone_size: NA; d_call: NA; cdr3_aa: CASSPSLWRDSGNTIYF; cdr3_nt: TGTGCCAGCAGCCCCTCCCTATGGAGGGACTCTGGAAACACCATATATTTT
j_call: TRBJ1-2; v_call: TRBV6-5; clone_size: NA; d_call: NA; cdr3_aa: CASSYSEGVEGYTF; cdr3_nt: TGTGCCAGCAGTTACTCGGAGGGGGTTGAGGGCTACACCTTC
j_call: TRBJ2-7; v_call: TRBV4-1; clone_size: NA; d_call: NA; cdr3_aa: CASSQITGSEQYF; cdr3_nt: TGCGCCAGCAGCCAAATTACAGGGTCCGAGCAGTACTTC
j_call: TRBJ2-7; v_call: TRBV5-6; clone_size: NA; d_call: NA; cdr3_aa: CASSLAVIRGWDEQYF; cdr3_nt: TGTGCCAGCAGCTTGGCCGTTATCAGGGGCTGGGACGAGCAGTACTTC
j_call: TRBJ2-2; v_call: TRBV9; clone_size: NA; d_call: NA; cdr3_aa: CASSYRVTGELFF; cdr3_nt: TGTGCCAGCAGCTACAGGGTAACCGGGGAGCTGTTTTTT
j_call: TRBJ1-1; v_call: TRBV11-2; clone_size: once; d_call: NA; cdr3_aa: CASSRLAGWGKNTEAFF; cdr3_nt: TGTGCCAGCAGCCGCCTAGCCGGGTGGGGAAAGAACACTGAAGCTTTCTTT
j_call: TRBJ2-4; v_call: TRBV27; clone_size: NA; d_call: NA; cdr3_aa: CASSPYREGAKNIQYF; cdr3_nt: TGTGCCAGCAGTCCGTACAGGGAAGGAGCCAAAAACATTCAGTACTTC
j_call: TRBJ1-2; v_call: TRBV10-3; clone_size: NA; d_call: TRBD1; cdr3_aa: CASTGGDYGYTF; cdr3_nt: TGTGCCAGTACAGGGGGGGACTATGGCTACACCTTC
j_call: TRBJ2-3; v_call: TRBV27; clone_size: NA; d_call: NA; cdr3_aa: CASRDVGGQDTQYF; cdr3_nt: TGTGCCAGCAGGGATGTGGGGGGCCAAGATACGCAGTATTTT
j_call: TRBJ2-7; v_call: TRBV6-6; clone_size: NA; d_call: NA; cdr3_aa: CATGEGSEQYF; cdr3_nt: TGTGCCACCGGAGAGGGCTCCGAGCAGTACTTC
j_call: TRBJ1-3; v_call: TRBV7-6; clone_size: NA; d_call: NA; cdr3_aa: CASSLPGNTIYF; cdr3_nt: TGTGCCAGCAGCTTACCCGGAAACACCATATATTTT
j_call: TRBJ2-7; v_call: TRBV5-1; clone_size: NA; d_call: NA; cdr3_aa: CASSLGGDHYEQYF; cdr3_nt: TGCGCCAGCAGCTTGGGAGGGGACCACTACGAGCAGTACTTC
j_call: TRBJ2-7; v_call: TRBV4-1; clone_size: NA; d_call: TRBD2; cdr3_aa: CASSQTSGRHYEQYF; cdr3_nt: TGCGCCAGCAGCCAGACTAGCGGGAGGCATTACGAGCAGTACTTC
j_call: TRBJ1-2; v_call: TRBV29-1; clone_size: NA; d_call: NA; cdr3_aa: CSVVATGGYTF; cdr3_nt: TGCAGCGTTGTCGCTACCGGTGGCTACACCTTC
j_call: TRBJ2-7; v_call: TRBV4-1; clone_size: NA; d_call: TRBD1; cdr3_aa: CASSPGTGSYEQYF; cdr3_nt: TGCGCCAGCAGCCCTGGGACAGGCTCCTACGAGCAGTACTTC
j_call: TRBJ1-4; v_call: TRBV4-1; clone_size: NA; d_call: TRBD1; cdr3_aa: CASSQGTGIDEKLFF; cdr3_nt: TGCGCCAGCAGCCAAGGGACAGGGATCGATGAAAAACTGTTTTTT
j_call: TRBJ1-1; v_call: TRBV5-8; clone_size: NA; d_call: NA; cdr3_aa: CASSFWLTGNTEAFF; cdr3_nt: TGTGCCAGCAGCTTTTGGCTCACGGGGAACACTGAAGCTTTCTTT